Detailed here is one TCR beta chain. Its target is not known. This CDR3 has 14 residues. Germline V lookup: CDR1 MNHEY, CDR2 SVGAGI. V was pared by 5 bases and J by 2 bases, with 10 bases between. This specimen belongs to a study of T cells in localized non-small cell lung cancer. The study, taken as a whole, reports: Appearing in adjacent lung were a median about 57 of the top 100 tumor clones. Among the tissues sampled, uninvolved adjacent lung had the highest T cell clonality, above tumor. Because researchers sequenced only one region of the tumor, heterogeneity is still possible.

Method: immunoSEQ multiplex PCR; TCRdb's copy keeps in-frame clones and lacks some. The table includes around 83,000 clones, roughly 80% detected once. This chain links TRBV6-5 with TRBJ1-5, with no clear D. This TCR derives from a man aged 35-69 years with stage II squamous cell lung carcinoma. The sequenced sample was PBMCs, obtained before any cancer treatment. CDR3 nucleotide sequence: TGTGCCAGCAGTGGAATACGGCGCAATCAGCCCCAGCATTTT. Protein product: CASSGIRRNQPQHF.